These T cell receptor beta chains were read from a single sample in a study of T cell responses to AZD1222 COVID-19 vaccine. Clones were read by immunoSEQ multiplex PCR, and TCRdb kept only the in-frame ones, dropping some. Of about 210,000 clones in the sample, 85% to 95% were seen once. This sample comprised peripheral blood, obtained on day 0 of AZD1222 vaccination. All receptors derive from an adult in good health. The CDR3 runs from the conserved cysteine through the conserved F or W. Fields, in order: V gene, J gene, D gene, clone size, CDR3 protein, CDR3 DNA. D genes are given only for firm matches. Some rows have no size entry. The others give once, few or many, or a class for an expanded clone.

v_gene: TRBV3-1/TRBV3-2; j_gene: TRBJ1-2; d_gene: -; abundance: -; CDR3aa: CASSRGTEGRGYTF; CDR3nt: TGTGCCAGCAGCCGCGGGACGGAGGGGCGTGGCTACACCTTC
v_gene: TRBV4-2; j_gene: TRBJ2-5; d_gene: -; abundance: -; CDR3aa: CASSPVRPGQETQYF; CDR3nt: TGTGCCAGCAGCCCCGTTCGCCCAGGCCAAGAGACCCAGTACTTC
v_gene: TRBV19; j_gene: TRBJ2-1; d_gene: TRBD2; abundance: -; CDR3aa: CASSTRAGGLYNEQFF; CDR3nt: TGTGCCAGTAGTACCCGTGCGGGGGGCCTCTACAATGAGCAGTTCTTC
v_gene: TRBV19; j_gene: TRBJ1-2; d_gene: -; abundance: -; CDR3aa: CASWDPTSHGYTF; CDR3nt: TGTGCCAGTTGGGACCCGACAAGCCATGGCTACACCTTC
v_gene: TRBV4-1; j_gene: TRBJ1-2; d_gene: TRBD1; abundance: -; CDR3aa: CASSQTGGRDGYTF; CDR3nt: TGCGCCAGCAGCCAGACAGGGGGCCGCGATGGCTACACCTTC
v_gene: TRBV3-1/TRBV3-2; j_gene: TRBJ2-6; d_gene: -; abundance: -; CDR3aa: CASSHRHGANVLTF; CDR3nt: TGTGCCAGCAGCCACAGACATGGGGCCAACGTCCTGACTTTC
v_gene: TRBV3-1/TRBV3-2; j_gene: TRBJ1-1; d_gene: -; abundance: -; CDR3aa: CASSQDWGTEAFF; CDR3nt: TGTGCCAGCAGCCAAGATTGGGGGACTGAAGCTTTCTTT
v_gene: TRBV18; j_gene: TRBJ1-4; d_gene: -; abundance: -; CDR3aa: CASSPPGDLNEKLFF; CDR3nt: TGTGCCAGCTCACCACCAGGGGACTTGAATGAAAAACTGTTTTTT
v_gene: TRBV2; j_gene: TRBJ1-4; d_gene: -; abundance: -; CDR3aa: CATKSGTATNEKLFF; CDR3nt: TGTGCCACCAAATCCGGGACGGCAACTAATGAAAAACTGTTTTTT
v_gene: TRBV18; j_gene: TRBJ1-6; d_gene: -; abundance: -; CDR3aa: CASSGSSYNSPLHF; CDR3nt: TGTGCCAGCTCGGGTAGCTCCTATAATTCACCCCTCCACTTT
v_gene: TRBV6-4; j_gene: TRBJ1-2; d_gene: -; abundance: -; CDR3aa: CASSEAANYGYTF; CDR3nt: TGTGCCAGCAGTGAGGCGGCTAACTATGGCTACACCTTC
v_gene: TRBV2; j_gene: TRBJ1-5; d_gene: -; abundance: -; CDR3aa: CASRAQLNQPQHF; CDR3nt: TGTGCCAGCAGAGCACAGCTCAATCAGCCCCAGCATTTT
v_gene: TRBV11-2; j_gene: TRBJ2-7; d_gene: TRBD2; abundance: -; CDR3aa: CASSVTGGPPYEQYF; CDR3nt: TGTGCCAGCAGCGTCACGGGGGGACCGCCCTACGAGCAGTACTTC
v_gene: TRBV19; j_gene: TRBJ1-2; d_gene: -; abundance: -; CDR3aa: CATWDYGYTF; CDR3nt: TGTGCCACCTGGGACTATGGCTACACCTTC
v_gene: TRBV5-5; j_gene: TRBJ1-4; d_gene: -; abundance: -; CDR3aa: CASTVGLAEKLFF; CDR3nt: TGTGCCAGCACCGTGGGGCTCGCCGAAAAACTGTTTTTT
v_gene: TRBV4-2; j_gene: TRBJ1-5; d_gene: -; abundance: -; CDR3aa: CASSQEGGNSNQPQHF; CDR3nt: TGTGCCAGCAGCCAAGAGGGAGGGAATAGCAATCAGCCCCAGCATTTT
v_gene: TRBV5-1; j_gene: TRBJ2-1; d_gene: -; abundance: -; CDR3aa: CASSRDPQGYLSYNEQFF; CDR3nt: TGCGCCAGCAGCAGAGACCCACAGGGATATCTCTCCTACAATGAGCAGTTCTTC
v_gene: TRBV5-1; j_gene: TRBJ2-3; d_gene: TRBD2; abundance: -; CDR3aa: CASSSTSGVDTQYF; CDR3nt: TGCGCCAGCAGCTCGACTAGCGGGGTAGATACGCAGTATTTT
v_gene: TRBV11-2; j_gene: TRBJ1-2; d_gene: -; abundance: -; CDR3aa: CASSLGQTNYGYTF; CDR3nt: TGTGCCAGCAGCTTAGGACAGACCAACTATGGCTACACCTTC
v_gene: TRBV2; j_gene: TRBJ1-6; d_gene: -; abundance: -; CDR3aa: CASSLQGSNSPLHF; CDR3nt: TGTGCCAGCAGTTTGCAGGGGAGTAATTCACCCCTCCACTTT
v_gene: TRBV19; j_gene: TRBJ1-2; d_gene: TRBD1; abundance: -; CDR3aa: CASSPGQGPGYPYGYTF; CDR3nt: TGTGCCAGTAGTCCGGGACAGGGGCCCGGATACCCGTATGGCTACACCTTC
v_gene: TRBV2; j_gene: TRBJ2-7; d_gene: -; abundance: -; CDR3aa: CASSESGALYEQYF; CDR3nt: TGTGCCAGCAGTGAAAGTGGGGCCCTCTACGAGCAGTACTTC
v_gene: TRBV18; j_gene: TRBJ1-2; d_gene: TRBD1; abundance: -; CDR3aa: CASSTTGRQGQGNYGYTF; CDR3nt: TGTGCCAGCTCAACAACCGGTCGACAGGGACAGGGGAACTATGGCTACACCTTC
v_gene: TRBV7-3; j_gene: TRBJ1-5; d_gene: -; abundance: -; CDR3aa: CASSLSIGGKQPQHF; CDR3nt: TGTGCCAGCAGCTTATCGATTGGGGGCAAGCAGCCCCAGCATTTT
v_gene: TRBV10-3; j_gene: TRBJ2-2; d_gene: TRBD1; abundance: -; CDR3aa: CAISSGTGANTGELFF; CDR3nt: TGTGCCATCAGTTCCGGGACAGGGGCGAACACCGGGGAGCTGTTTTTT
v_gene: TRBV2; j_gene: TRBJ2-3; d_gene: -; abundance: -; CDR3aa: CASSGQTTDTQYF; CDR3nt: TGTGCCAGCAGTGGACAGACCACAGATACGCAGTATTTT
v_gene: TRBV5-1; j_gene: TRBJ2-2; d_gene: -; abundance: -; CDR3aa: CASSLDGPELFF; CDR3nt: TGCGCCAGCAGCCTGGACGGCCCGGAGCTGTTTTTT
v_gene: TRBV7-9; j_gene: TRBJ2-3; d_gene: -; abundance: -; CDR3aa: CASSPTGSTDTQYF; CDR3nt: TGTGCCAGCAGTCCCACCGGCAGCACAGATACGCAGTATTTT
v_gene: TRBV12-5; j_gene: TRBJ1-1; d_gene: -; abundance: -; CDR3aa: CASGYKTSMNTEAFF; CDR3nt: TGTGCTAGTGGCTACAAAACGTCGATGAACACTGAAGCTTTCTTT
v_gene: TRBV9; j_gene: TRBJ1-4; d_gene: -; abundance: -; CDR3aa: CASSVGAGAEKLFF; CDR3nt: TGTGCCAGCAGCGTAGGGGCAGGGGCTGAAAAACTGTTTTTT
v_gene: TRBV5-1; j_gene: TRBJ1-1; d_gene: -; abundance: -; CDR3aa: CASSSSSGGNTEAFF; CDR3nt: TGCGCCAGCAGCTCGTCGTCGGGCGGGAACACTGAAGCTTTCTTT
v_gene: TRBV29-1; j_gene: TRBJ1-1; d_gene: TRBD1; abundance: -; CDR3aa: CSVDPGTGGVEAFF; CDR3nt: TGCAGCGTTGACCCCGGGACAGGGGGCGTTGAAGCTTTCTTT
v_gene: TRBV19; j_gene: TRBJ1-5; d_gene: -; abundance: -; CDR3aa: CASSIWVNQPQHF; CDR3nt: TGTGCCAGTAGTATCTGGGTTAATCAGCCCCAGCATTTT
v_gene: TRBV24-1; j_gene: TRBJ1-2; d_gene: -; abundance: -; CDR3aa: CATSDPNKANYGYTF; CDR3nt: TGTGCCACCAGTGATCCGAACAAGGCTAACTATGGCTACACCTTC
v_gene: TRBV6-2/TRBV6-3; j_gene: TRBJ2-3; d_gene: TRBD2; abundance: -; CDR3aa: CASSYGLAGSDTQYF; CDR3nt: TGTGCCAGCAGTTACGGACTAGCGGGGTCAGATACGCAGTATTTT
v_gene: TRBV5-1; j_gene: TRBJ1-2; d_gene: -; abundance: -; CDR3aa: CASRSSSNYGYTF; CDR3nt: TGCGCTAGCAGATCGTCCTCTAACTATGGCTACACCTTC
v_gene: TRBV6-1; j_gene: TRBJ2-3; d_gene: TRBD2; abundance: once; CDR3aa: CASSAAGATDTQYF; CDR3nt: TGTGCCAGCAGTGCAGCGGGGGCCACAGATACGCAGTATTTT
v_gene: TRBV3-1/TRBV3-2; j_gene: TRBJ2-1; d_gene: -; abundance: -; CDR3aa: CASSQVANEQFF; CDR3nt: TGTGCCAGCAGCCAAGTGGCGAATGAGCAGTTCTTC
v_gene: TRBV5-1; j_gene: TRBJ1-1; d_gene: -; abundance: -; CDR3aa: CASSLGRELTEAFF; CDR3nt: TGCGCCAGCAGCTTGGGCCGGGAACTCACTGAAGCTTTCTTT
v_gene: TRBV9; j_gene: TRBJ1-1; d_gene: -; abundance: -; CDR3aa: CASSADSTGAFF; CDR3nt: TGTGCCAGCAGCGCGGACTCTACGGGAGCTTTCTTT
v_gene: TRBV29-1; j_gene: TRBJ1-3; d_gene: -; abundance: -; CDR3aa: CSVEGGQYGNTIYF; CDR3nt: TGCAGCGTCGAGGGGGGTCAGTATGGAAACACCATATATTTT